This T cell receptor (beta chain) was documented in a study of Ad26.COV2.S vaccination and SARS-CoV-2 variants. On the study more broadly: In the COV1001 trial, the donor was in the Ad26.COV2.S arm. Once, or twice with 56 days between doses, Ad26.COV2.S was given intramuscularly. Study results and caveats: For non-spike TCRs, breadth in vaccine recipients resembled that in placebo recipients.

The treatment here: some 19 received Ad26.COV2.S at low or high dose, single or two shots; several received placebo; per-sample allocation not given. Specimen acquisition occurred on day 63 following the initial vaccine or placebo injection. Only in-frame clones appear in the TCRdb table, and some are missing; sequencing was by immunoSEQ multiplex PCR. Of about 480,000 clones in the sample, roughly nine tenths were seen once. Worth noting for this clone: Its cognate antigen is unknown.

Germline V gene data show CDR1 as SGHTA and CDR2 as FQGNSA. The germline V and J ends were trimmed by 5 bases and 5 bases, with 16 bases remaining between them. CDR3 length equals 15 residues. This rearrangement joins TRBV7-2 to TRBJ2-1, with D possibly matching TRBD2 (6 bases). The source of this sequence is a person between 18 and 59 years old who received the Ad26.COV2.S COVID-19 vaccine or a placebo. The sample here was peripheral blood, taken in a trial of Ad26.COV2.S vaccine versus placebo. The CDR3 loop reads CASSDTGTGHNEQFF. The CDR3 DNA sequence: TGTGCCAGCAGCGACACCGGGACTGGCCACAATGAGCAGTTCTTC.